The T cell receptor (beta chain) under discussion was sequenced for a study of blood T cells in healthy people across ages. Study at large: When template switching was applied, about one barcoded beta molecule was captured per two T cells.

Combining a sample-barcoded 5' primer with a J-beta primer mix, a second PCR ran for about 7 to 11 cycles. TCRdb fed the 5' RACE reads into MiXCR, producing one record per CDR3 protein. The sample has about 1.1 million distinct CDR3 sequences, around two fifths seen once; the top ten hold roughly 14%. A word on this clonotype: Its antigen is undetermined.

Findings of the study overall: Possibly confounding the expanded clonotype changes was the fact that donor CMV status was unknown.

The V gene's germline CDR1 is SGHRS and CDR2 YFSETQ. V lost 2 bases, J lost 3 bases, and 11 bases lay in between. The CDR3 runs to 14 residues. V is TRBV5-1 and J is TRBJ1-2; D may be TRBD1 (6 bases). Material: blood. The receptor was isolated from a young man in good health. The CDR3 loop is CASSLDRRDYGYTF. In nucleotides, the CDR3 is TGCGCCAGCAGCTTAGACAGGCGAGACTATGGCTACACCTTC.